Below, 17 T cell receptor beta chains from the same sample are listed, as sequenced in a study of blood T cell repertoires in COVID-19. Sequencing used immunoSEQ multiplex PCR; TCRdb keeps in-frame clones, though not all of them. The sample lists some 120,000 clones, more than 75% occurring once. What was sequenced was peripheral blood. Receptors originate from a man between 50 and 59 years old with acute or convalescent COVID-19.

The genes are TRBV5-1 and TRBJ2-1; 8 bases line up with TRBD2. CDR1 and CDR2 (germline): SGHRS, YFSETQ. The CDR3 spans 16 residues. V gave up 4 bases and J gave up 3 bases; unmatched junction bases: 9. CDR3 in DNA: TGCGCCAGCAGCGGCGGCCTAGCGGGCAACTACAATGAGCAGTTCTTC. Amino acids: CASSGGLAGNYNEQFF.

The rearrangement joins TRBV9 to TRBJ1-2; 7 bases agree with TRBD1. The CDR3 consists of 13 residues. CDR1 is SGDLS, CDR2 YYNGEE, per germline. J lost 7 bases, V lost 0 bases, and 3 bases had no gene match. The CDR3, as DNA: TGTGCCAGCAGCGTAGTGGACAGGAGTGGCTACACCTTC. Protein: CASSVVDRSGYTF.

This chain connects TRBV7-8 to TRBJ2-1, with D possibly being TRBD1 (7 bases). Deletions cut 5 bases from V and 8 bases from J, with 28 bases between. CDR1 and CDR2 (germline): SGHVS, FQNEAQ. The CDR3 contains 18 residues. The CDR3 DNA reads as TGTGCCAGCAGCCTACCAAGGGGCAGGGGGGATCCCGGCCATGAGCAGTTCTTC. Its translation is CASSLPRGRGDPGHEQFF.

This chain uses TRBV4-3 with TRBJ1-2, with 8 bases lining up with TRBD1. The CDR3 runs to 14 residues. V was clipped by 4 bases and J by 5 bases; unmatched bases: 6. CDR1 and CDR2 (germline): LGHNA, YSLEER. The CDR3 loop is CASSRQGAEYGYTF. For the CDR3, the DNA is TGCGCCAGCAGCCGCCAGGGGGCGGAGTATGGCTACACCTTC.

V and J are TRBV5-8 and TRBJ1-5; 9 positions match TRBD1. The CDR3 has 17 amino acids. Unmatched junction bases numbered 12, after V lost 6 bases and J lost 2 bases. Per germline, CDR1 SGHTS and CDR2 YDEGEE. The CDR3 nucleotides read TGTGCCAGCAACGAGAACAGGGGGCTAGGCGGCAATCAGCCCCAGCATTTT. Translating it yields CASNENRGLGGNQPQHF.

The chain recombines TRBV6-1 with TRBJ1-4; D is ambiguous. V was trimmed by 1 base and J by 11 bases, leaving 8 bases between them. From germline, CDR1 is MNHNS and CDR2 SASEGT. The CDR3 consists of 12 residues. The DNA for the CDR3 is TGTGCCAGCAGTGAAGTCCCCCAGAAACTGTTTTTT. This encodes CASSEVPQKLFF.

V usage is TRBV11-3 and J usage is TRBJ2-1; 7 positions match TRBD1. The CDR3 totals 17 residues. CDR1 and CDR2 (germline): SGHNT, YENEEA. The V and J ends lost 0 bases and 5 bases, in that order; junction bases with no gene match: 10. CDR3 loop: CASSLDVLGQPHNEQFF. DNA for the CDR3: TGTGCCAGCAGCTTAGATGTATTGGGACAGCCGCACAATGAGCAGTTCTTC.

This clone was observed a handful of times. The J gene is TRBJ1-5, the V gene TRBV7-9; 9 bases match TRBD1. The CDR3 loop spans 15 amino acids. Germline V CDR1 and CDR2: SEHNR, FQNEAQ (reference sequence). J gave up 6 bases and V 1 base, and 4 bases lay outside the gene matches. In nucleotides, the CDR3 is TGTGCCAGCAGCTTAGACGGGACAGGGATTCAGCCCCAGCATTTT. Amino acids: CASSLDGTGIQPQHF.

V and J are TRBV20-1 and TRBJ1-5, with D uncertain. The CDR3 is 12 amino acids. V gave up 3 bases and J gave up 4 bases, with 7 bases separating them. The V gene's germline CDR1 is DFQATT and CDR2 SNEGSKA (reference sequence). In nucleotides, the CDR3 is TGCAGTGCTAGTAAAGCGAATCAGCCCCAGCATTTT. Encoded protein: CSASKANQPQHF.

This clone was found a few times. The chain links TRBV7-9 to TRBJ2-7; TRBD2 matches 9 bases. Trimming took 3 bases from V and 3 from J; bases not matched to a gene: 9. CDR1 and CDR2 (germline): SEHNR, FQNEAQ (reference sequence). CDR3 length: 16 residues. In nucleotides, the CDR3 is TGTGCCAGCAGCTTTAGCGGGAGTGAGTCTGGCTACGAGCAGTACTTC. Protein sequence: CASSFSGSESGYEQYF.

The chain uses TRBV7-2 and TRBJ1-2, with TRBD1 as a possible D gene (6 bases). This CDR3 comprises 14 residues. Trimming removed 1 base at V and 8 bases at J, with 14 bases between. Per the germline V gene, CDR1 is SGHTA and CDR2 is FQGNSA. This CDR3 reads CASSLDWTAAGYTF. CDR3 bases: TGTGCCAGCAGCTTAGATTGGACAGCTGCCGGCTACACCTTC.

This sequence joins TRBV2 and TRBJ2-5; the D gene is possibly TRBD2 (7 bases). The CDR3 runs to 14 residues. V lost 6 bases, J lost 4 bases, and 15 bases lay in between. CDR1 and CDR2 from the germline V gene are SNHLY and FYNNEI. The CDR3 DNA is TGTGCCAGCAGCCGAGGGGGGGGCGGAGAGACCCAGTACTTC. Amino acid sequence: CASSRGGGGETQYF.

J is TRBJ2-1 and V is TRBV18, with TRBD2 identical over 8 bases. The CDR3 spans 14 residues. V was pared by 5 bases and J by 6 bases, with 6 bases of the junction left unmatched. The germline V gene has CDR1 KGHSH and CDR2 LQKENI. CDR3 residues: CASSAGTSRNEQFF. The CDR3 DNA reads as TGTGCCAGCTCAGCCGGGACTAGTCGCAATGAGCAGTTCTTC.

This sequence joins TRBV7-2 and TRBJ2-3; 10 bases match TRBD1. This CDR3 region has 14 residues. CDR1 is SGHTA, CDR2 FQGNSA, per germline. Trimming took 3 bases from V and 6 from J; bases not matched to a gene: 3. The CDR3 region is CASSFRQGADTQYF. DNA of the CDR3: TGTGCCAGCAGCTTCCGACAGGGGGCGGATACGCAGTATTTT.

The chain combines TRBV28 with TRBJ1-1; 8 bases align to TRBD1. CDR1 MDHEN and CDR2 SYDVKM come from the germline V gene. There are 15 residues in the CDR3. The trim removed 7 bases at V and 5 bases at J, leaving 12 bases unmatched. CDR3 nucleotides: TGTGCCAGCAATCCGGGACAGGTGGGAAGTACTGAAGCTTTCTTT. Its protein product is CASNPGQVGSTEAFF. Supplemented by reference TRBV28 and TRBJ1-1, the full variable domain reads DVKVTQSSRYLVKRTGEKVFLECVQDMDHENMFWYRQDPGLGLRLIYFSYDVKMKEKGDIPEGYSVSREKKERFSLILESASTNQTSMYLCASNPGQVGSTEAFFGQGTRLTVV.

In DNA, the CDR3 is TGTGCCAGCAGCTTATCGACAGGGGCTATGAACACTGAAGCTTTCTTT. Protein sequence: CASSLSTGAMNTEAFF. The gene calls are TRBV11-3 and TRBJ1-1; TRBD1 agrees at 8 bases. The J segment lost 0 bases and the V segment lost 2 bases, leaving 5 bases of the junction unmatched. Germline V gives CDR1 SGHNT, CDR2 YENEEA. This CDR3 is built from 16 residues.

This chain joins TRBV12-2 and TRBJ1-5; the D segment call TRBD1 is taken from the table without a DNA check. TRBV12-2 is noted as a pseudogene. The CDR3 is 13 amino acids. The CDR3 reads CASRFTGGQPQHF. CDR3 nucleotide sequence: TGTGCAAGTCGCTTTACAGGGGGGCAGCCCCAGCATTTT.